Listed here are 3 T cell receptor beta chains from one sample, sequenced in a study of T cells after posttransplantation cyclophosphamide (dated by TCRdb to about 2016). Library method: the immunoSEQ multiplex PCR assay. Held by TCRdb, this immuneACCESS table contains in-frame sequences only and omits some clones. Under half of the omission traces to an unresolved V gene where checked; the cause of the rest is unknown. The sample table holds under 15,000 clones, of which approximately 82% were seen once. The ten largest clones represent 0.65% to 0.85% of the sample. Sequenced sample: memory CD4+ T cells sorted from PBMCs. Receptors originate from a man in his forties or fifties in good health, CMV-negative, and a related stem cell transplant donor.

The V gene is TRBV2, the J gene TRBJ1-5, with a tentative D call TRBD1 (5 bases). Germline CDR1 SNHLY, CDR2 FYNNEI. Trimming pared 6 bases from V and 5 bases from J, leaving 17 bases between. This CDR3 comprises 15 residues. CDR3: CASSPRLDIDQPQHF. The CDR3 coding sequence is TGTGCCAGCAGCCCCCGGTTGGACATTGATCAGCCCCAGCATTTT.

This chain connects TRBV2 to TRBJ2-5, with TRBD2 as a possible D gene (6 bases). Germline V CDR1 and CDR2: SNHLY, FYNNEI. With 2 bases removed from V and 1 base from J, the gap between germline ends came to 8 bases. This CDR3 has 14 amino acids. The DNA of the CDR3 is TGTGCCAGCAGTGAAAGGCGGGGCCAAGAGACCCAGTACTTC. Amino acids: CASSERRGQETQYF.

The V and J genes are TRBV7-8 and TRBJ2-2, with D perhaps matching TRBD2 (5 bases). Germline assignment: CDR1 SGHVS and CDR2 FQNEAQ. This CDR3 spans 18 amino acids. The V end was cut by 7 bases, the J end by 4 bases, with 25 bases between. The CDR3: CASNTRHGRALGTGELFF. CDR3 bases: TGTGCCAGCAACACCCGACATGGGCGGGCCCTTGGCACCGGGGAGCTGTTTTTT.